This T cell receptor beta chain was captured by sequencing in a study of blood T cell repertoires in COVID-19. Overall study context: Sites across the United States, Italy and Spain contributed samples from acute and convalescent COVID-19. Sources were T cells, B-cell-depleted T cells, or PBMCs; the material itself was cDNA or gDNA.

This CDR3 is built from 15 residues. Trimming removed 5 bases at V and 1 base at J, with 14 bases between. CDR1 is SGHDN, CDR2 FVKESK, per germline. Patients of the Seattle cohort, enrolled during active infection, were followed longitudinally. Clones were read by immunoSEQ multiplex PCR, and TCRdb kept only the in-frame ones, dropping some. Of about 50,000 clones listed, 81% are singletons. The chain employs TRBV14 and TRBJ1-2; a weak D match, TRBD1 (5 bases). The TCR comes from a woman older than 75 with COVID-19, enrolled during active disease. Specimen: peripheral blood. The CDR3 sequence is CASSRQMTNNYGYTF. CDR3 sequence (DNA): TGTGCCAGCAGCAGACAGATGACAAATAACTATGGCTACACCTTC.